The 14 T cell receptor beta chains listed next were all sequenced from one sample in a study of T cell responses to AZD1222 COVID-19 vaccine. Libraries were prepared by immunoSEQ multiplex PCR; TCRdb keeps only in-frame clonotypes and omits some of them. The table lists 150,000 to 200,000 clones, 85% to 95% of them singletons, with approximately 1.5% in the top ten. This material consisted of peripheral blood, taken on day 0 of AZD1222 vaccination. The origin of the receptors is an adult in good health.

V usage is TRBV7-9 and J usage is TRBJ2-7, with 8 bases matching TRBD1. The germline V gene encodes CDR1 SEHNR and CDR2 FQNEAQ (reference sequence). This CDR3 has 17 residues. V was pared by 5 bases and J by 3 bases, with 15 bases of the junction left unmatched. CDR3 sequence: CASSLRNLGQGFYEQYF. CDR3 nucleotide sequence: TGTGCCAGCAGCCTTCGAAATCTAGGACAGGGCTTCTACGAGCAGTACTTC.

This rearrangement joins TRBV25-1 to TRBJ1-1; D unclear. Trimming took 3 bases from V and 1 from J, leaving 9 bases between them. The CDR3 loop spans 14 amino acids. Germline V gene data show CDR1 as MGHDK and CDR2 as SYGVNS. In nucleotides, the CDR3 is TGTGCCAGCAGTGAGGAACAGCCGAACACTGAAGCTTTCTTT. This translates into CASSEEQPNTEAFF.

This clone occurred a few times. The rearrangement links TRBV7-9 to TRBJ1-1; tentative D call: TRBD1 (5 bases). The CDR3 is 14 amino acids. Germline V CDR1 and CDR2: SEHNR, FQNEAQ (reference sequence). The V gene lost 6 bases and the J gene lost 1 base, with 12 bases spanning the gap. CDR3 sequence (DNA): TGTGCCAGCAGACCCAGGGTCGGGAACACTGAAGCTTTCTTT. It codes for CASRPRVGNTEAFF.

The rearrangement uses TRBV30 and TRBJ1-6, with D unresolved. The V gene's germline CDR1 is GTSNPN and CDR2 SVGIG (reference sequence). The CDR3 length is 15 residues. With 1 base removed from V and 0 bases from J, the gap between germline ends came to 7 bases. The CDR3 bases are TGTGCCTGGAGTGAAGCCAGCTCCTATAATTCACCCCTCCACTTT. Protein sequence: CAWSEASSYNSPLHF.

The gene calls are TRBV28 and TRBJ1-3, with TRBD1 as a possible D gene (5 bases). V lost 1 base, J lost 0 bases, and 10 bases lay in between. There are 16 residues in the CDR3. In germline, CDR1 is MDHEN, CDR2 SYDVKM. The CDR3 DNA sequence: TGTGCCAGCAGTTTATCAGGGCGCCTCTCTGGAAACACCATATATTTT. Residues: CASSLSGRLSGNTIYF.

The J gene is TRBJ2-7, the V gene TRBV5-1, with D unclear. From germline, CDR1 is SGHRS and CDR2 YFSETQ. The V end was cut by 0 bases, the J end by 5 bases, with 18 bases between. The length of the CDR3 is 16 residues. This CDR3 is CASSLAPGRNHHEQYF. The DNA of the CDR3 is TGCGCCAGCAGCTTGGCCCCGGGTCGCAACCACCACGAGCAGTACTTC.

This clone has a handful of counts. The chain has TRBV7-8 and TRBJ1-2, with 7 bases identical to TRBD1. CDR1 and CDR2 from the germline V gene are SGHVS and FQNEAQ. The CDR3 spans 13 residues. Losses at the gene ends were 5 bases for V and 7 bases for J; bases not matched to a gene: 7. The CDR3 DNA sequence: TGTGCCAGCAGCGTCGACAGGGTCGCTGGCTACACCTTC. Protein product: CASSVDRVAGYTF.

CDR3 loop: CASSTTNYEQYF. The DNA for the CDR3 is TGTGCCAGCAGTACCACAAACTACGAGCAGTACTTC. The V call is TRBV12-3 or TRBV12-4, the J call TRBJ2-7, with D unresolved. The CDR3 runs 12 residues. The ends were cut back, 5 bases at V and 3 bases at J, with 8 bases in the middle.

The CDR3 DNA reads as TGTGCCATCAGCCTAGGGGGTTTCATGAACACTGAAGCTTTCTTT. Translating it yields CAISLGGFMNTEAFF. This chain connects TRBV10-3 to TRBJ1-1, with D tentatively TRBD1 (6 bases). Looked up from germline, CDR1 is ENHRY and CDR2 is SYGVKD. The CDR3 contains 15 residues. V was trimmed by 6 bases and J by 0 bases, leaving 14 bases between them.

The chain combines TRBV28 with TRBJ2-1, with 8 positions matching TRBD1. The germline CDR1 and CDR2 sequences are MDHEN and SYDVKM. Trimming at V came to 8 bases and at J to 3 bases, leaving 6 bases not matched to a gene. This CDR3 contains 14 residues. The CDR3 reads CASLTGAVYNEQFF. CDR3 nucleotide sequence: TGTGCCAGCCTGACAGGGGCGGTCTACAATGAGCAGTTCTTC.

CDR3 DNA sequence: TGTGCCAGCAGCGTAGGCCTAGCGGACCAAGAGACCCAGTACTTC. Protein sequence: CASSVGLADQETQYF. The chain couples TRBV9 to TRBJ2-5; 7 nucleotides line up with TRBD2. V lost 0 bases and J lost 0; bases outside the gene matches: 2. CDR1 and CDR2 from the germline V gene are SGDLS and YYNGEE. The CDR3 is made up of 15 amino acids.

The V and J genes are TRBV15 and TRBJ2-1; 10 bases align to TRBD2. Germline trimming cut 1 base from V and 1 base from J; bases unmatched to any gene: 7. The CDR3 loop spans 18 amino acids. The germline V gene has CDR1 LNHNV and CDR2 YYDKDF (reference sequence). The CDR3 coding sequence is TGTGCCACCAGCAGAGGGCTAGCGGGAGTGAAATCCTACAATGAGCAGTTCTTC. It is translated as CATSRGLAGVKSYNEQFF.

This chain uses TRBV7-9 with TRBJ1-1; 9 bases agree with TRBD1. The CDR3 has 16 amino acids. CDR1 SEHNR and CDR2 FQNEAQ come from the germline V gene (reference sequence). V was clipped by 5 bases and J by 0 bases; unmatched bases: 7. DNA of the CDR3: TGTGCCAGCAGCCTAGGGACAGGGAATATGAACACTGAAGCTTTCTTT. Translating it yields CASSLGTGNMNTEAFF.

The rearrangement links TRBV6-2 or TRBV6-3 to TRBJ2-5, with D perhaps TRBD2 (6 bases). V lost 2 bases to trimming and J lost 5 bases, with 15 bases between them. Looked up from germline, CDR1 is MNHEY and CDR2 is SVGEGT. This CDR3 comprises 15 residues. Here the CDR3 reads CASSYVVRAGETQYF. CDR3 coding DNA: TGTGCCAGCAGTTACGTTGTCAGGGCGGGGGAGACCCAGTACTTC.